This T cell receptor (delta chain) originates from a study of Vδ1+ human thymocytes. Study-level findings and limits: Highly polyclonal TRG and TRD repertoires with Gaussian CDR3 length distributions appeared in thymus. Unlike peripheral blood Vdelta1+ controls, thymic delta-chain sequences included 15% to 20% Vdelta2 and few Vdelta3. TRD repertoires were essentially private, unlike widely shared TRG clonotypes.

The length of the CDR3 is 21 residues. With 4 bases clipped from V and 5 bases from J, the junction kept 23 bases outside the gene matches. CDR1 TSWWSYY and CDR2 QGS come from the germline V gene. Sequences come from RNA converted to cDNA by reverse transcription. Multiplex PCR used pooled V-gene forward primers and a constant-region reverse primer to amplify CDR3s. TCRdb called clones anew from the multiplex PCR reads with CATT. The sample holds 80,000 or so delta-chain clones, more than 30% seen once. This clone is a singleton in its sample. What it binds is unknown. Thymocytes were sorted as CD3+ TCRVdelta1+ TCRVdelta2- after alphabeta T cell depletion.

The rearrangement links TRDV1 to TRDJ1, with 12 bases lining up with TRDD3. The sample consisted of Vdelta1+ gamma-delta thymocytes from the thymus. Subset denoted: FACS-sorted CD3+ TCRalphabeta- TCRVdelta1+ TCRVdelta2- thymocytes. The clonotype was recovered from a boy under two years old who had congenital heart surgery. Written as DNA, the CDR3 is TGTGCTCTTGGGGTTCCTTCCGACCTTTCCATCTACTGGGGGATACAGGATAAACTCATCTTT. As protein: CALGVPSDLSIYWGIQDKLIF.